This T cell receptor beta chain was sequenced during a study of beta chain features in type 1 diabetes. The germline V and J ends were trimmed by 2 bases and 4 bases, with 15 bases remaining between them. Germline-derived CDR1 and CDR2 are SGHRS and YFSETQ. The CDR3 has 15 residues. Expressed TCRB transcripts were sequenced because the isolated RNA had all been reverse transcribed beforehand. Produced via immunoSEQ multiplex PCR; TCRdb's table is partial and in-frame only. The sample has 110,000 to 150,000 clones, about 9.7% seen once. This clone was counted a few times. The sequenced sample was central memory CD4+ T cells from blood. The rearrangement links TRBV5-1 to TRBJ1-1; tentatively, D is TRBD1 (6 bases). This clonotype originated in a woman in her forties in good health. CDR3: CASSLDRPRGTEAFF. In nucleotides, the CDR3 is TGCGCCAGCAGCTTAGACAGGCCAAGAGGCACTGAAGCTTTCTTT.